The subject of this entry is one TCR beta chain. The CDR3 extends over 15 amino acids. Germline CDR1 and CDR2: MNHNS and SASEGT. V was trimmed by 8 bases and J by 4 bases, leaving 20 bases between them. This sample is part of a study of shared clonotypes between healthy human individuals. Naive CD8 cells comprised CD45RO-negative, CCR7-positively selected cells, excluding terminally differentiated effector memory CD45RA+ cells. TCRdb's copy holds only in-frame clones and misses some; the assay was immunoSEQ multiplex PCR. The table includes around 1.9 million clones, 80% to 95% detected once. Sequencing was carried out using naive CD8+ T cells from PBMCs. This sequence originates from a man aged 18-30 years in good health. Some clones in this sample may be carry-over from other donors' samples. This rearrangement joins TRBV6-1 to TRBJ1-1; D is ambiguous. The CDR3 spells CASGPSTGGTTEAFF. The CDR3 DNA is TGTGCCAGCGGACCCTCCACTGGAGGTACCACTGAAGCTTTCTTT.